Listed below are T cell receptor beta chains from one sample, sequenced in a study of radiotherapy plus CTLA-4 blockade in lung cancer. Generated by immunoSEQ multiplex PCR, the TCRdb table keeps only in-frame clones and is missing some. The table has roughly 110,000 clones, approximately 87% seen once; the top ten hold roughly 2.3%. The sample consisted of peripheral blood, taken from a patient treated with radiotherapy plus ipilimumab. Receptors originate from a human donor with non-small cell lung cancer that progressed on radiotherapy plus ipilimumab. Some clones in this sample may be carry-over from other donors' samples. Both conserved end residues are part of each CDR3. The D gene is left open where the match is weak. Expanded clones are given a class, and other clones once, few, many or no size at all.

D: .
V: TRBV25-1
J: TRBJ1-1
size: .
DNA: TGTGCCAGCAGTGACCCCCAAGGGGCTTTCTTT
CDR3: CASSDPQGAFF

D: TRBD2
V: TRBV6-5
J: TRBJ2-3
size: .
DNA: TGTGCCAGCAGTTACTCGGCGGGAGCTAGCACAGATACGCAGTATTTT
CDR3: CASSYSAGASTDTQYF

D: .
V: TRBV9
J: TRBJ2-4
size: .
DNA: TGTGCCAGCAGCGCCAACCCGGGCGCTGACAAAAACATTCAGTACTTC
CDR3: CASSANPGADKNIQYF

D: TRBD1
V: TRBV5-1
J: TRBJ2-3
size: .
DNA: TGCGCCAGCAGCTCGGTGACAGGGATGTTAATGGATACGCAGTATTTT
CDR3: CASSSVTGMLMDTQYF

D: .
V: TRBV27
J: TRBJ2-7
size: few
DNA: TGTGCCAGCAGCTCAGGCGCATCAATCTCCTACGAGCAGTACTTC
CDR3: CASSSGASISYEQYF

D: TRBD1
V: TRBV10-3
J: TRBJ2-2
size: .
DNA: TGTGCCATCAGCAGACAGGGGGGGGACACCGGGGAGCTGTTTTTT
CDR3: CAISRQGGDTGELFF

D: .
V: TRBV4-3
J: TRBJ1-1
size: few
DNA: TGCGCCAGCAGCCAAATCCCTAACACTGAAGCTTTCTTT
CDR3: CASSQIPNTEAFF

D: TRBD1
V: TRBV29-1
J: TRBJ1-4
size: .
DNA: TGCAGCGTGGACAGGGGCCGGGGTGAAAAACTGTTTTTT
CDR3: CSVDRGRGEKLFF

D: .
V: TRBV28
J: TRBJ2-2
size: .
DNA: TGTGCCAGCAGCATGGGACATCTAAACACCGGGGAGCTGTTTTTT
CDR3: CASSMGHLNTGELFF

D: .
V: TRBV18
J: TRBJ1-5
size: .
DNA: TGTGCCAGCTCACTGGACAGAAATCAGCCCCAGCATTTT
CDR3: CASSLDRNQPQHF

D: .
V: TRBV2
J: TRBJ1-5
size: .
DNA: TGTGCCAGCAGACAGCATAGCAATCAGCCCCAGCATTTT
CDR3: CASRQHSNQPQHF

D: TRBD1
V: TRBV18
J: TRBJ2-1
size: .
DNA: TGTGCCAGCTCACCACGAGGCACAGGGGGCCCCTACAATGAGCAGTTCTTC
CDR3: CASSPRGTGGPYNEQFF

D: .
V: TRBV15
J: TRBJ1-2
size: .
DNA: TGTGCCACCAGCAGAGACAGGGGAGGCGGCTACACCTTC
CDR3: CATSRDRGGGYTF

D: TRBD2
V: TRBV9
J: TRBJ2-2
size: .
DNA: TGTGCCAGCACCCCCGGGGGGGTCCGGGGGGAGCTGTTTTTT
CDR3: CASTPGGVRGELFF

D: .
V: TRBV7-9
J: TRBJ2-1
size: .
DNA: TGTGCCAGCAGCCCCCCGGCCCGTGGTGAGCAGTTCTTC
CDR3: CASSPPARGEQFF

D: .
V: TRBV4-1
J: TRBJ1-2
size: once
DNA: TGCGCCAGCAGCCAAGGGGAAGTAGCTAACTATGGCTACACCTTC
CDR3: CASSQGEVANYGYTF

D: TRBD1
V: TRBV9
J: TRBJ1-6
size: .
DNA: TGTGCCAGCAGCGTACAGGGGGCTATCAATTCACCCCTCCACTTT
CDR3: CASSVQGAINSPLHF

D: .
V: TRBV6-5
J: TRBJ2-7
size: .
DNA: TGTGCCAGCAGTTACTCCTCACCCGGTTACGAGCAGTACTTC
CDR3: CASSYSSPGYEQYF

D: .
V: TRBV28
J: TRBJ1-3
size: .
DNA: TGTGCCAGCAGTTCCTCTGGGGGGGCAGAAGGAAACACCATATATTTT
CDR3: CASSSSGGAEGNTIYF

D: .
V: TRBV5-6
J: TRBJ1-4
size: .
DNA: TGTGCCAGCAGCTTGTATGGGTATAGTGAAAAACTGTTTTTT
CDR3: CASSLYGYSEKLFF

D: TRBD2
V: TRBV10-3
J: TRBJ2-1
size: .
DNA: TGTGCCATCAGTGAGTCGGCGGGGGGGCGTTTAAATGAGCAGTTCTTC
CDR3: CAISESAGGRLNEQFF

D: .
V: TRBV18
J: TRBJ1-3
size: few
DNA: TGTGCCAGCTCACCAGGGGTTGGAGGAAACACCATATATTTT
CDR3: CASSPGVGGNTIYF

D: .
V: TRBV5-1
J: TRBJ2-1
size: .
DNA: TGCGCCAGCAGCTTGGCCGACGACAATGAGCAGTTCTTC
CDR3: CASSLADDNEQFF

D: TRBD1
V: TRBV18
J: TRBJ2-6
size: .
DNA: TGTGCCAGCTCGCCGGGACAGGGGGCCTCTGGGGCCAACGTCCTGACTTTC
CDR3: CASSPGQGASGANVLTF

D: .
V: TRBV5-1
J: TRBJ2-1
size: few
DNA: TGCGCCAGCAGTAGTAGTTACCGAGGGGTCAATGAGCAGTTCTTC
CDR3: CASSSSYRGVNEQFF

D: .
V: TRBV14
J: TRBJ1-1
size: .
DNA: TGTGCCAGCAGCCGAGAAGCGAACACTGAAGCTTTCTTT
CDR3: CASSREANTEAFF

D: .
V: TRBV7-9
J: TRBJ1-6
size: .
DNA: TGTGCCAGCAGCCTCGGGGGGGAGGGGAACCTCGCCCACTTT
CDR3: CASSLGGEGNLAHF

D: TRBD2
V: TRBV10-3
J: TRBJ2-5
size: .
DNA: TGTGCCATCAGCGAACTAGCGGGGTTGTACCAAGAGACCCAGTACTTC
CDR3: CAISELAGLYQETQYF

D: .
V: TRBV6-5
J: TRBJ2-5
size: .
DNA: TGTGCCAGCAGTTACGCGGGCCTAAGACAAGAGACCCAGTACTTC
CDR3: CASSYAGLRQETQYF

D: .
V: TRBV5-1
J: TRBJ1-1
size: once
DNA: TGCGCCAGCAGCTTTGGCAGGGAGAACACTGAAGCTTTCTTT
CDR3: CASSFGRENTEAFF

D: .
V: TRBV5-8
J: TRBJ1-5
size: few
DNA: TGTGCCAGCAGCTCGGGGTATAGCAATCAGCCCCAGCATTTT
CDR3: CASSSGYSNQPQHF

D: .
V: TRBV6-1
J: TRBJ1-5
size: .
DNA: TGTGCCAGCAGAGCTACAGGGTCGTTAGATCAGCCCCAGCATTTT
CDR3: CASRATGSLDQPQHF

D: .
V: TRBV9
J: TRBJ2-7
size: .
DNA: TGTGCCAGCAGCGTAGGACAACACTACGAGCAGTACTTC
CDR3: CASSVGQHYEQYF

D: .
V: TRBV4-3
J: TRBJ2-3
size: .
DNA: TGCGCCAGCAGCCAAGATCCCGGCACAGATACGCAGTATTTT
CDR3: CASSQDPGTDTQYF

D: TRBD1
V: TRBV4-1
J: TRBJ1-2
size: .
DNA: TGCGCCAGCAGCCAACAAACCCGGACAGGGTCTTACTATGGCTACACCTTC
CDR3: CASSQQTRTGSYYGYTF

D: TRBD1
V: TRBV19
J: TRBJ2-4
size: .
DNA: TGTGCCAGTAGTACGAACAGGGGTCGCCCCCAGTACTTC
CDR3: CASSTNRGRPQYF

D: TRBD1
V: TRBV7-3
J: TRBJ2-3
size: few
DNA: TGTGCCAGCAGCTTAAGTCCAGGGGGCGGTGATACGCAGTATTTT
CDR3: CASSLSPGGGDTQYF

D: .
V: TRBV6-1
J: TRBJ1-2
size: .
DNA: TGTGCCAGCAGGGACAGAGCTAACTATGGCTACACCTTC
CDR3: CASRDRANYGYTF

D: .
V: TRBV7-2
J: TRBJ1-6
size: .
DNA: TGTGCCAGCAGCTTTATCAGGGCGGATGGGTCACCCCTCCACTTT
CDR3: CASSFIRADGSPLHF

D: .
V: TRBV27
J: TRBJ2-1
size: .
DNA: TGTGCCAGCAGTTTATTACCTACCCTACAAGTCCATGAGCAGTTCTTC
CDR3: CASSLLPTLQVHEQFF

D: .
V: TRBV30
J: TRBJ2-7
size: .
DNA: TGTGCCTGCCGCCTCTACTACGAGCAGTACTTC
CDR3: CACRLYYEQYF

D: TRBD1
V: TRBV7-8
J: TRBJ1-4
size: .
DNA: TGTGCCAGCAGCCCAGACAGGGGGAGGAATGAAAAACTGTTTTTT
CDR3: CASSPDRGRNEKLFF

D: .
V: TRBV7-9
J: TRBJ1-5
size: .
DNA: TGTGCCAGCAGCGTAAACGTGGGGCCCCAGCATTTT
CDR3: CASSVNVGPQHF

D: .
V: TRBV18
J: TRBJ1-3
size: .
DNA: TGTGCCAGCTCACGGGACGTTGGAAACACCATATATTTT
CDR3: CASSRDVGNTIYF

D: TRBD2
V: TRBV4-3
J: TRBJ2-7
size: .
DNA: TGCGCCAGCAGCCAAGGACTAGCGGGGGCCTACGAGCAGTACTTC
CDR3: CASSQGLAGAYEQYF

D: TRBD1
V: TRBV7-2
J: TRBJ1-6
size: .
DNA: TGTGCCAGCAGCTGGGGGAGGACAGGGCGGGATTCACCCCTCCACTTT
CDR3: CASSWGRTGRDSPLHF

D: .
V: TRBV1
J: TRBJ2-7
size: .
DNA: TGCACCAGCAGCCGTGCATGGGTAGGGCCCTCCTACGAGCAGTACTTC
CDR3: CTSSRAWVGPSYEQYF

D: .
V: TRBV30
J: TRBJ2-6
size: .
DNA: TGTGCCTGGAGAGTTGGGTGGGGTGGGGCCAACGTCCTGACTTTC
CDR3: CAWRVGWGGANVLTF

D: .
V: TRBV7-9
J: TRBJ2-1
size: .
DNA: TGTGCCAGCAGCTTTTTTCGTGAGCAGTTCTTC
CDR3: CASSFFREQFF